The 8 T cell receptor beta chains below all came from one sample that was sequenced in a study of shared clonotypes between healthy human individuals. The table came from immunoSEQ multiplex PCR; TCRdb's copy has only in-frame clones and leaves some out. The sample contains under 1,100,000 clones, more than 60% of which appear only once. The sample taken for sequencing was memory CD4+ T cells sorted from blood. Stated subset: CD45RA-negative fraction. Every receptor here comes from a man between 18 and 35 years old in good health.

The chain uses TRBV5-1 and TRBJ2-7; 9 bases align to TRBD1. This CDR3 is 12 amino acids long. Germline V gene data show CDR1 as SGHRS and CDR2 as YFSETQ. Trimming at V came to 3 bases and at J to 11 bases, leaving 6 bases not matched to a gene. CDR3 residues: CASSSGDRVEYF. As DNA, the CDR3 is TGCGCCAGCAGCTCAGGGGACAGGGTGGAGTACTTC. Drawing the rest from reference TRBV5-1 and TRBJ2-7, the complete variable domain is KAGVTQTPRYLIKTRGQQVTLSCSPISGHRSVSWYQQTPGQGLQFLFEYFSETQRNKGNFPGRFSGRQFSNSRSEMNVSTLELGDSALYLCASSSGDRVEYFGPGTRLTVT.

Of note for this clone: This likely reflects a read error, since a far larger clone is one base away. Other nucleotide sequences from this sample produce the same CDR3. This chain connects TRBV5-1 to TRBJ2-5; 7 nucleotides align to TRBD1. This CDR3 has 12 amino acids. Germline values: CDR1 SGHRS, CDR2 YFSETQ. The CDR3 nucleotides are TGCGCCAGCAGCTTCCAGGGGGAGACCCAATACTTC. Translated: CASSFQGETQYF.

This clone turned up a few times. At the DNA level, this CDR3 is encoded by other sequences in the same sample as well. V and J are TRBV6-1 and TRBJ1-5; TRBD1 matches at 10 bases. Germline V CDR1 and CDR2: MNHNS, SASEGT. V lost 6 bases to trimming and J lost 6 bases; unmatched junction nucleotides: 8. The CDR3 has 15 amino acids. The CDR3 loop reads CASSTGTGVSQPQHF. CDR3 nucleotides: TGTGCCAGCAGCACCGGGACAGGGGTCAGTCAGCCCCAGCATTTT.

The V call is TRBV29-1, the J call TRBJ2-1, with 12 bases fitting TRBD2. Trimming removed 5 bases from V and 4 bases from J; junction bases left unmatched: 6. Germline CDR1 and CDR2: SQVTM and ANQGSEA. The CDR3 runs 15 residues. CDR3 region: CSVLTTSGGYNEQFF. CDR3 DNA sequence: TGCAGCGTTCTAACGACTAGCGGGGGTTACAATGAGCAGTTCTTC.

This clone has a single count. This chain joins TRBV19 and TRBJ2-3, with 12 bases identical to TRBD2. Germline V gene lookup returns CDR1 LNHDA and CDR2 SQIVND (reference sequence). This CDR3 has 16 amino acids. With 5 bases clipped from V and 0 bases from J, the junction kept 3 bases outside the gene matches. CDR3 nucleotides: TGTGCCAGTAGTCCGCTAGCGGGGGGGAGCACAGATACGCAGTATTTT. This sequence encodes CASSPLAGGSTDTQYF.

The chain employs TRBV29-1 and TRBJ2-1; D is ambiguous. V was cut by 7 bases and J by 7 bases, with 5 bases left in between. The CDR3 spans 9 residues. Germline loops: CDR1 SQVTM, CDR2 ANQGSEA. CDR3 nucleotides: TGCAGCGAAAGAAATGAGCAGTTCTTC. Amino acid sequence: CSERNEQFF.

As regards this clone: The same CDR3 also results from other DNA sequences found in this sample. The J gene is TRBJ1-6, the V gene TRBV7-9, with 9 bases fitting TRBD1. The ends lost 5 bases at V and 7 bases at J; junction bases unmatched: 3. Germline V gene data show CDR1 as SEHNR and CDR2 as FQNEAQ (reference sequence). CDR3 length: 14 residues. For the CDR3, the DNA is TGTGCCAGCAGCCGCGGACAGGGGAATTCACCCCTCCACTTT. Translating it yields CASSRGQGNSPLHF.

The gene calls are TRBV14 and TRBJ2-1; 8 bases are shared with TRBD2. From germline, CDR1 is SGHDN and CDR2 FVKESK. The CDR3 length is 17 residues. J lost 1 base, V lost 3 bases, and 8 bases had no gene match. CDR3 DNA sequence: TGTGCCAGCAGCCATCTCTCCAGCGGGGGATCCTACAATGAGCAGTTCTTC. Amino acids: CASSHLSSGGSYNEQFF.